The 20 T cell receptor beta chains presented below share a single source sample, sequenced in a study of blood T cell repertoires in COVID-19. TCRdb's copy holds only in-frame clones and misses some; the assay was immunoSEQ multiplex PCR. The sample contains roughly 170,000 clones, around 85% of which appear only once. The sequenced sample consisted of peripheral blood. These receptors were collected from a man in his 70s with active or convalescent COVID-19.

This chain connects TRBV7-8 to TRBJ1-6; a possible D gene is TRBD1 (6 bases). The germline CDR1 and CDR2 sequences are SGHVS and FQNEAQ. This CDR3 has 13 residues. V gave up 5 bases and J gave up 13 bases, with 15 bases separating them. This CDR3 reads CASSHGQPYPLHF. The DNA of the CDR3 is TGTGCCAGCAGCCACGGACAGCCGTATCCCCTCCACTTT. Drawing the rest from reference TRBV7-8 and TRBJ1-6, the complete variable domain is GAGVSQSPRYKVAKRGQDVALRCDPISGHVSLFWYQQALGQGPEFLTYFQNEAQLDKSGLPSDRFFAERPEGSVSTLKIQRTQQEDSAVYLCASSHGQPYPLHFGNGTRLTVT.

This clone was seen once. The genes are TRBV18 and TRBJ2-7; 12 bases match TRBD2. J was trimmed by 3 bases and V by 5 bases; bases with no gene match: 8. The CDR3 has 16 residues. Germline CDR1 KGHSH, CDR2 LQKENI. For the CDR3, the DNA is TGTGCCAGCTCATCAATACTAGCGGGGGGAAACTACGAGCAGTACTTC. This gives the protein CASSSILAGGNYEQYF.

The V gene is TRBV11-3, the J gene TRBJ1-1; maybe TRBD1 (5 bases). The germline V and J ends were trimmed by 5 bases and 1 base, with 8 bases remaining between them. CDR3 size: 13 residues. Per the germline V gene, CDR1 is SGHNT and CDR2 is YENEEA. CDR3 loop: CASSVTGNTEAFF. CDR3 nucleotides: TGTGCCAGCAGCGTCACAGGGAACACTGAAGCTTTCTTT. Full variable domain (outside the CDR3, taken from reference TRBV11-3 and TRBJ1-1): EAGVVQSPRYKIIEKKQPVAFWCNPISGHNTLYWYLQNLGQGPELLIRYENEEAVDDSQLPKDRFSAERLKGVDSTLKIQPAELGDSAVYLCASSVTGNTEAFFGQGTRLTVV.

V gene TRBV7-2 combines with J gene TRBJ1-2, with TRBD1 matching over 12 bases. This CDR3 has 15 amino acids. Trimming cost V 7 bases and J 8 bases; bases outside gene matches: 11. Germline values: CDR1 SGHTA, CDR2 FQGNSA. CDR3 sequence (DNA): TGTGCCAGCACTCAGGGGGGACAGGGGGCGCAGGGCTACACCTTC. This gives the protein CASTQGGQGAQGYTF.

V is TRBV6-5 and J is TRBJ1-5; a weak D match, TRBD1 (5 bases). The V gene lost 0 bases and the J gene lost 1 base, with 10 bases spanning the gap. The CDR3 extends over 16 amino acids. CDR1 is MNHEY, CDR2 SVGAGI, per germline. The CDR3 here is CASSYSRPGSNQPQHF. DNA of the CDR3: TGTGCCAGCAGTTACTCGAGGCCAGGGAGCAATCAGCCCCAGCATTTT.

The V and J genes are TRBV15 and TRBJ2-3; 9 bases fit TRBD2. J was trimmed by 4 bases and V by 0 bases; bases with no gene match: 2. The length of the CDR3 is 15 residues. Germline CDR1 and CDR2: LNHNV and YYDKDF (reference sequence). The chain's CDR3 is CATSREAGGADTQYF. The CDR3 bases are TGTGCCACCAGCAGAGAGGCGGGAGGGGCAGATACGCAGTATTTT.

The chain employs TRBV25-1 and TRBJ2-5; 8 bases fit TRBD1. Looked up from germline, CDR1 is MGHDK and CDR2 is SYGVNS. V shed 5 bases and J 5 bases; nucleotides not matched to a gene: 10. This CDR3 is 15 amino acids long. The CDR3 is CASSSVQGAGETQYF. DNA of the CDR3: TGTGCCAGCAGTAGTGTTCAGGGGGCAGGCGAGACCCAGTACTTC. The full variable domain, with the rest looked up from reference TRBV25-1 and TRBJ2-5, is EADIYQTPRYLVIGTGKKITLECSQTMGHDKMYWYQQDPGMELHLIHYSYGVNSTEKGDLSSESTVSRIRTEHFPLTLESARPSHTSQYLCASSSVQGAGETQYFGPGTRLLVL.

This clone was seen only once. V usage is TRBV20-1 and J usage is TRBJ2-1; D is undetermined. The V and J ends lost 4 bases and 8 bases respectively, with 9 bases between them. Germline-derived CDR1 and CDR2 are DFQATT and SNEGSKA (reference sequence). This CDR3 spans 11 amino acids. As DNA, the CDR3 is TGCAGTGCTATCCCGTACTATGAGCAGTTCTTC. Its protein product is CSAIPYYEQFF.

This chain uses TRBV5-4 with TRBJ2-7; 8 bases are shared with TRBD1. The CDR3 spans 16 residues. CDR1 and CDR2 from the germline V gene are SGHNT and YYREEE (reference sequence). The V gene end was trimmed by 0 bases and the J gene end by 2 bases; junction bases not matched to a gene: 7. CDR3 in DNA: TGTGCCAGCAGCTTGGTGGCCGGGACAGGTACCTACGAGCAGTACTTC. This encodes CASSLVAGTGTYEQYF. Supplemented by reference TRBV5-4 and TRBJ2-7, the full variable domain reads ETGVTQSPTHLIKTRGQQVTLRCSSQSGHNTVSWYQQALGQGPQFIFQYYREEENGRGNFPPRFSGLQFPNYSSELNVNALELDDSALYLCASSLVAGTGTYEQYFGPGTRLTVT.

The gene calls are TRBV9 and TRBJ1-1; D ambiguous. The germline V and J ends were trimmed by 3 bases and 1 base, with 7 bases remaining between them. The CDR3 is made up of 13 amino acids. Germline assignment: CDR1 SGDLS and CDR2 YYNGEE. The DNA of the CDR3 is TGTGCCAGCAGCGCCACGGGGAACACTGAAGCTTTCTTT. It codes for CASSATGNTEAFF. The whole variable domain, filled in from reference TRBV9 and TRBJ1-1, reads DSGVTQTPKHLITATGQRVTLRCSPRSGDLSVYWYQQSLDQGLQFLIQYYNGEERAKGNILERFSAQQFPDLHSELNLSSLELGDSALYFCASSATGNTEAFFGQGTRLTVV.

The CDR3 loop is CASRPQRTGRDNEQFF. The CDR3 DNA reads TGTGCCAGCAGACCGCAACGGACAGGCAGGGACAATGAGCAGTTCTTC. The V gene is TRBV6-6, the J gene TRBJ2-1; 7 bases are shared with TRBD1. The J segment lost 5 bases and the V segment lost 6 bases, leaving 13 bases of the junction unmatched. The CDR3 has 16 amino acids. In germline, CDR1 is MNHNY, CDR2 SVGAGI (reference sequence).

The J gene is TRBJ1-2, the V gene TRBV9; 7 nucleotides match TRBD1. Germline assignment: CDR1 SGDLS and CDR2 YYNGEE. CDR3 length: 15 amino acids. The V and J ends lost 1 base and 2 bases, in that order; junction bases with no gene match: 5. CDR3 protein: CASSVSGRGNYGYTF. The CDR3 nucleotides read TGTGCCAGCAGCGTATCGGGCAGGGGGAACTATGGCTACACCTTC.

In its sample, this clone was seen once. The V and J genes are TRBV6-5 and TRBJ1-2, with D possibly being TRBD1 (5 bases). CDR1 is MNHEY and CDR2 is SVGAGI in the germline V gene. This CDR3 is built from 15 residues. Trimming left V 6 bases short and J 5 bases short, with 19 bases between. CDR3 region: CASSLTSGVWYGYTF. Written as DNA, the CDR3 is TGTGCCAGCAGCCTCACGTCGGGGGTTTGGTATGGCTACACCTTC.

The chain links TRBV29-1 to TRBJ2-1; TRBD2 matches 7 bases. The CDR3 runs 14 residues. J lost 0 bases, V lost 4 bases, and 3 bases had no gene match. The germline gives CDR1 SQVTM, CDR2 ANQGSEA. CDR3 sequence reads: CSVVGGFSYNEQFF. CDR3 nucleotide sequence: TGCAGCGTTGTGGGGGGGTTCTCCTACAATGAGCAGTTCTTC.

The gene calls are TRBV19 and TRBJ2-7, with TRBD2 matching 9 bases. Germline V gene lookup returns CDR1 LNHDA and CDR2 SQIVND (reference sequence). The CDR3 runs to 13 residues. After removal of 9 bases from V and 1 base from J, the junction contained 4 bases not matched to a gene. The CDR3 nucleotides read TGTGCCAGCGGAGCGGGAGGTTCCTACGAGCAGTACTTC. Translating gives CASGAGGSYEQYF.

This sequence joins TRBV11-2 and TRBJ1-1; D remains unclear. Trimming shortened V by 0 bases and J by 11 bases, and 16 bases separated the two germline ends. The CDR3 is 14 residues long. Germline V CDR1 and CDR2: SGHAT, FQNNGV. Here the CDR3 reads CASSLDPPDLDAFF. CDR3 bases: TGTGCCAGCAGCTTAGATCCCCCAGACTTGGATGCTTTCTTT.

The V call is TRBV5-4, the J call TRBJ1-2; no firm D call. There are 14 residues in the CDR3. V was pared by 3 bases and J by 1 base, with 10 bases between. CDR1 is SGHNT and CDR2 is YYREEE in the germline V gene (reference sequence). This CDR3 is CASSSGGDNYGYTF. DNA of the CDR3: TGTGCCAGCAGCTCTGGCGGAGATAACTATGGCTACACCTTC. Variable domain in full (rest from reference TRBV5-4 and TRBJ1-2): ETGVTQSPTHLIKTRGQQVTLRCSSQSGHNTVSWYQQALGQGPQFIFQYYREEENGRGNFPPRFSGLQFPNYSSELNVNALELDDSALYLCASSSGGDNYGYTFGSGTRLTVV.

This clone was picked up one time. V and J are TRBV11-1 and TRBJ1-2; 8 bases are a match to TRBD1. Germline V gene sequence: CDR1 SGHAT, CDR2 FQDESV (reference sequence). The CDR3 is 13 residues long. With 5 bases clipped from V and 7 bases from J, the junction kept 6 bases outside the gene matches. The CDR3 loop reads CASSPDRARGYTF. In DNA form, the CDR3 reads TGTGCCAGCAGCCCGGACAGGGCTCGTGGCTACACCTTC.

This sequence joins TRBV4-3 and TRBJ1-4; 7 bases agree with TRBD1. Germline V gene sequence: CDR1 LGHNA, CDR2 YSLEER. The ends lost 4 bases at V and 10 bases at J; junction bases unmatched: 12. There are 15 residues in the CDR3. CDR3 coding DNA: TGCGCCAGCAGCCCGCTGACAGGGACCAAGATAAAACTGTTTTTT. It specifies CASSPLTGTKIKLFF.

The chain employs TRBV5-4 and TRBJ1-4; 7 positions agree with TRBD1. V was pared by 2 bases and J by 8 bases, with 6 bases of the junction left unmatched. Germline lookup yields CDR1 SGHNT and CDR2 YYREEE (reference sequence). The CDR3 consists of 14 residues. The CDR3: CASSFPGGDEKLFF. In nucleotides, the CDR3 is TGTGCCAGCAGCTTTCCAGGGGGTGACGAAAAACTGTTTTTT. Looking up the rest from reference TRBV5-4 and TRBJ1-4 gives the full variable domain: ETGVTQSPTHLIKTRGQQVTLRCSSQSGHNTVSWYQQALGQGPQFIFQYYREEENGRGNFPPRFSGLQFPNYSSELNVNALELDDSALYLCASSFPGGDEKLFFGSGTQLSVL.